Listed here are 26 T cell receptor beta chains from one sample, sequenced in a study of blood T cell repertoires in COVID-19. Here immunoSEQ multiplex PCR was the method, and the copy in TCRdb shows in-frame clones only, minus some. The sample yields about 140,000 clones, about four fifths seen once. Input material: PBMCs or T cells enriched from blood (not recorded which). These receptors were obtained from a woman aged 50 to 60 with acute COVID-19.

CDR3 residues: CASSAGTAGANTGELFF. CDR3 bases: TGTGCCAGCAGCGCCGGGACTGCTGGAGCGAACACCGGGGAGCTGTTTTTT. The chain couples TRBV9 to TRBJ2-2; D perhaps matches TRBD2 (6 bases). The CDR3 covers 17 residues. Germline assignment: CDR1 SGDLS and CDR2 YYNGEE. The V and J ends lost 3 bases and 0 bases respectively, with 15 bases between them. Full variable domain (remainder filled in from reference TRBV9 and TRBJ2-2): DSGVTQTPKHLITATGQRVTLRCSPRSGDLSVYWYQQSLDQGLQFLIQYYNGEERAKGNILERFSAQQFPDLHSELNLSSLELGDSALYFCASSAGTAGANTGELFFGEGSRLTVL.

The rearrangement joins TRBV27 to TRBJ2-1; 12 positions match TRBD1. The CDR3 is made up of 16 amino acids. Germline assignment: CDR1 MNHEY and CDR2 SMNVEV (reference sequence). Trimming took 7 bases from V and 7 from J; bases not matched to a gene: 11. Here the CDR3 reads CASTLTGTGGRNEQFF. CDR3 coding DNA: TGTGCCAGCACCCTCACCGGGACAGGGGGCCGGAATGAGCAGTTCTTC.

The chain has TRBV6-5 and TRBJ2-7; D possibly corresponds to TRBD2 (5 bases). This CDR3 comprises 10 residues. The V gene's germline CDR1 is MNHEY and CDR2 SVGAGI. This chain's CDR3 is CGGSPDEQYF. CDR3 coding DNA: TGTGGTGGGAGCCCAGACGAGCAGTACTTC.

The chain uses TRBV7-9 and TRBJ1-3; possible D gene TRBD1, 5 bases. This CDR3 is 14 amino acids long. CDR1 and CDR2 from the germline V gene are SEHNR and FQNEAQ (reference sequence). V dropped 2 bases and J dropped 7 bases, with 12 bases sitting between them. The CDR3 sequence: CASSLTGLKNTIYF. The CDR3 nucleotides are TGTGCCAGCAGCTTAACGGGACTTAAGAACACCATATATTTT.

The rearrangement joins TRBV5-1 to TRBJ1-1; D gene ambiguous. CDR1 and CDR2 (germline): SGHRS, YFSETQ. Trimming pared 4 bases from V and 1 base from J, leaving 8 bases between. There are 13 residues in the CDR3. The CDR3 nucleotides read TGCGCCAGCAGCCCGATGCGGAACACTGAAGCTTTCTTT. As protein: CASSPMRNTEAFF.

This clone was detected only a few times. The rearrangement uses TRBV14 and TRBJ2-7; 8 bases fit TRBD2. Trimming removed 1 base from V and 5 bases from J; junction bases left unmatched: 16. The CDR3 contains 18 residues. In germline, CDR1 is SGHDN, CDR2 FVKESK. The CDR3 region is CASSQAPAGGSYRDEQYF. The CDR3 DNA sequence: TGTGCCAGCAGCCAAGCCCCCGCGGGAGGTAGTTATCGCGACGAGCAGTACTTC. Drawing the rest from reference TRBV14 and TRBJ2-7, the complete variable domain is EAGVTQFPSHSVIEKGQTVTLRCDPISGHDNLYWYRRVMGKEIKFLLHFVKESKQDESGMPNNRFLAERTGGTYSTLKVQPAELEDSGVYFCASSQAPAGGSYRDEQYFGPGTRLTVT.

The chain has TRBV19 and TRBJ2-2; 11 nucleotides match TRBD2. V dropped 7 bases and J dropped 0; count of bases not matched to a gene: 4. Germline V CDR1 and CDR2: LNHDA, SQIVND (reference sequence). This CDR3 has 16 residues. CDR3 amino acids: CASTSTSGTNTGELFF. The CDR3 DNA sequence: TGTGCCAGTACCTCGACTAGCGGGACGAACACCGGGGAGCTGTTTTTT. The whole variable domain, remainder taken from reference TRBV19 and TRBJ2-2, is DGGITQSPKYLFRKEGQNVTLSCEQNLNHDAMYWYRQDPGQGLRLIYYSQIVNDFQKGDIAEGYSVSREKKESFPLTVTSAQKNPTAFYLCASTSTSGTNTGELFFGEGSRLTVL.

The chain couples TRBV29-1 to TRBJ2-6, with 11 bases matching TRBD1. Germline CDR1 and CDR2: SQVTM and ANQGSEA. The CDR3 sequence is 17 residues long. After removal of 7 bases from V and 4 bases from J, the junction contained 12 bases not matched to a gene. The CDR3: CSETGTGGRPGANVLTF. The CDR3 nucleotides read TGCAGCGAGACCGGGACAGGGGGTCGGCCGGGGGCCAACGTCCTGACTTTC.

The chain has TRBV7-9 and TRBJ2-1; perhaps TRBD2 as D (5 bases). This CDR3 is 14 amino acids long. From germline, CDR1 is SEHNR and CDR2 FQNEAQ (reference sequence). V lost 5 bases to trimming and J lost 9 bases, with 17 bases between them. The CDR3 coding sequence is TGTGCCAGCAGCGCCCCCCCGGGATCTAGTGAGCAGTTCTTC. This sequence encodes CASSAPPGSSEQFF.

J is TRBJ2-5 and V is TRBV18; 12 bases line up with TRBD1. With 3 bases clipped from V and 6 bases from J, the junction kept 8 bases outside the gene matches. The CDR3 totals 16 residues. Germline V gene data show CDR1 as KGHSH and CDR2 as LQKENI. CDR3 protein: CASSPGQGAGEQTQYF. The CDR3 DNA sequence: TGTGCCAGCTCACCGGGACAGGGGGCCGGGGAACAGACCCAGTACTTC.

In this sample, this clone turned up a few times. The chain has TRBV7-9 and TRBJ2-3; D possibly corresponds to TRBD2 (6 bases). V gave up 3 bases and J gave up 0 bases, with 7 bases separating them. CDR1 and CDR2 from the germline V gene are SEHNR and FQNEAQ (reference sequence). The CDR3 loop spans 14 amino acids. CDR3 protein: CASSFSGSTDTQYF. In DNA form, the CDR3 reads TGTGCCAGCAGCTTCAGCGGGAGCACAGATACGCAGTATTTT.

The chain carries TRBV12-3 or TRBV12-4 and TRBJ2-2; D might be TRBD2 (6 bases). V was pared by 10 bases and J by 0 bases, with 9 bases between. The CDR3 consists of 13 residues. The CDR3 here is CANSGANTGELFF. DNA of the CDR3: TGTGCCAATAGCGGCGCGAACACCGGGGAGCTGTTTTTT.

The genes are TRBV19 and TRBJ1-1; tentatively, D is TRBD1 (6 bases). The CDR3 loop spans 13 amino acids. CDR1 LNHDA and CDR2 SQIVND come from the germline V gene (reference sequence). V gave up 5 bases and J gave up 10 bases, with 17 bases separating them. CDR3 nucleotides: TGTGCCAGTAGTTGGTCGGGGGGCGTCGGAGCTTTCTTT. This gives the protein CASSWSGGVGAFF.

The chain carries TRBV30 and TRBJ1-2; perhaps TRBD1 as D (5 bases). Per the germline V gene, CDR1 is GTSNPN and CDR2 is SVGIG (reference sequence). V was shortened by 7 bases and J by 5 bases, with 14 bases between the two germline ends. The CDR3 length is 12 residues. DNA of the CDR3: TGTGCCTCCCAGGGCAGGCAATATGGCTACACCTTC. This gives the protein CASQGRQYGYTF. Variable domain in full (rest from reference TRBV30 and TRBJ1-2): SQTIHQWPATLVQPVGSPLSLECTVEGTSNPNLYWYRQAAGRGLQLLFYSVGIGQISSEVPQNLSASRPQDRQFILSSKKLLLSDSGFYLCASQGRQYGYTFGSGTRLTVV.

The chain uses TRBV18 and TRBJ2-2; 10 bases are shared with TRBD1. J gave up 4 bases and V 3 bases, and 5 bases lay outside the gene matches. The CDR3 covers 16 residues. CDR1 and CDR2 (germline): KGHSH, LQKENI. CDR3 DNA sequence: TGTGCCAGCTCACCTCGACAGGGGGCTGGCACCGGGGAGCTGTTTTTT. Its translation: CASSPRQGAGTGELFF.

The rearrangement uses TRBV6-5 and TRBJ1-2; 9 bases match TRBD1. V lost 2 bases to trimming and J lost 6 bases; unmatched junction nucleotides: 1. Germline V CDR1 and CDR2: MNHEY, SVGAGI. CDR3 length equals 13 residues. The CDR3 nucleotides read TGTGCCAGCAGTTACAGGGACAGGGATGGCTACACCTTC. Its translation is CASSYRDRDGYTF.

CDR3 protein: CASRSGGEQYF. The CDR3 bases are TGTGCCAGCAGATCGGGGGGCGAGCAGTACTTC. V and J are TRBV28 and TRBJ2-7; 7 bases agree with TRBD2. CDR3 size: 11 residues. CDR1 is MDHEN, CDR2 SYDVKM, per germline. V shed 6 bases and J 6 bases; nucleotides not matched to a gene: 2.

The CDR3 DNA reads as TGTGCCAGCAGCGTAGGTTTGACAGACTCTGGAAACACCATATATTTT. Protein product: CASSVGLTDSGNTIYF. The gene calls are TRBV9 and TRBJ1-3; D possibly corresponds to TRBD1 (5 bases). The CDR3 consists of 16 residues. The germline V gene encodes CDR1 SGDLS and CDR2 YYNGEE. The V gene lost 0 bases and the J gene lost 0 bases, with 10 bases spanning the gap. Looking up the rest from reference TRBV9 and TRBJ1-3 gives the full variable domain: DSGVTQTPKHLITATGQRVTLRCSPRSGDLSVYWYQQSLDQGLQFLIQYYNGEERAKGNILERFSAQQFPDLHSELNLSSLELGDSALYFCASSVGLTDSGNTIYFGEGSWLTVV.

The chain is built from TRBV2 and TRBJ1-2; TRBD1 matches at 8 bases. CDR1 and CDR2 from the germline V gene are SNHLY and FYNNEI. Losses at the gene ends were 4 bases for V and 2 bases for J; bases not matched to a gene: 0. The CDR3 totals 13 residues. In DNA, the CDR3 is TGTGCCAGCAGTGGACAGGGGAACTATGGCTACACCTTC. Its protein product is CASSGQGNYGYTF.

This rearrangement joins TRBV7-9 to TRBJ2-5; D is undetermined. Germline CDR1 reads SEHNR; CDR2 reads FQNEAQ (reference sequence). Trimming removed 11 bases from V and 4 bases from J, with 20 bases in between. This CDR3 region has 14 residues. The CDR3 protein is CASRASAGRETQYF. The DNA of the CDR3 is TGTGCCTCTCGAGCCAGCGCCGGTCGAGAGACCCAGTACTTC.

The chain is built from TRBV7-9 and TRBJ2-7, with TRBD2 as a possible D gene (6 bases). Trimming pared 5 bases from V and 2 bases from J, leaving 16 bases between. The germline gives CDR1 SEHNR, CDR2 FQNEAQ (reference sequence). The CDR3 loop spans 15 amino acids. CDR3 in amino acids: CASSRGAARAYEQYF. For the CDR3, the DNA is TGTGCCAGCAGCCGCGGGGCCGCGAGAGCCTACGAGCAGTACTTC. The entire variable domain, with the rest obtained from reference TRBV7-9 and TRBJ2-7, is as follows: DTGVSQNPRHKITKRGQNVTFRCDPISEHNRLYWYRQTLGQGPEFLTYFQNEAQLEKSRLLSDRFSAERPKGSFSTLEIQRTEQGDSAMYLCASSRGAARAYEQYFGPGTRLTVT.

This clone was detected once. V is TRBV2 and J is TRBJ2-7, with 10 positions matching TRBD1. V lost 7 bases to trimming and J lost 4 bases; unmatched junction nucleotides: 7. Germline V gene lookup returns CDR1 SNHLY and CDR2 FYNNEI. The CDR3 totals 14 residues. CDR3 bases: TGTGCCAGCATAGGGGGGACAGGGGATTACGAGCAGTACTTC. Its translation is CASIGGTGDYEQYF.

The J gene is TRBJ1-2, the V gene TRBV19, with 7 bases matching TRBD1. The germline V gene has CDR1 LNHDA and CDR2 SQIVND (reference sequence). V lost 5 bases to trimming and J lost 4 bases; unmatched junction nucleotides: 7. The CDR3 totals 14 residues. CDR3 residues: CASSSQGQSYGYTF. The CDR3 DNA reads TGTGCCAGTAGTTCTCAGGGACAGTCCTATGGCTACACCTTC. The full variable domain, its missing parts supplied by reference TRBV19 and TRBJ1-2, is DGGITQSPKYLFRKEGQNVTLSCEQNLNHDAMYWYRQDPGQGLRLIYYSQIVNDFQKGDIAEGYSVSREKKESFPLTVTSAQKNPTAFYLCASSSQGQSYGYTFGSGTRLTVV.

The chain uses TRBV11-1 and TRBJ1-1; D remains unclear. CDR1 is SGHAT, CDR2 FQDESV, per germline (reference sequence). Trimming took off 0 bases at V and 3 bases at J, with 8 bases between the two ends. The CDR3 sequence is 14 residues long. The DNA of the CDR3 is TGTGCCAGCAGCTTAGCTCGGACTGACACTGAAGCTTTCTTT. Translating gives CASSLARTDTEAFF.

The V gene is TRBV7-8, the J gene TRBJ2-7; 7 bases map to TRBD1. Trimming at V came to 5 bases and at J to 0 bases, leaving 7 bases not matched to a gene. Germline CDR1 is SGHVS and CDR2 is FQNEAQ. The CDR3 runs to 15 residues. The CDR3 sequence: CASSISQGSSYEQYF. CDR3 coding DNA: TGTGCCAGCAGCATCTCACAGGGGAGCTCCTACGAGCAGTACTTC.

This clone was seen a handful of times. The V and J genes are TRBV27 and TRBJ2-1; 8 positions agree with TRBD2. V shed 1 base and J 7 bases; nucleotides not matched to a gene: 9. CDR3 length: 16 residues. CDR1 and CDR2 (germline): MNHEY, SMNVEV (reference sequence). Here the CDR3 DNA reads TGTGCCAGCAGTTTATTCGCTAGCGGGTTACCTAATGAGCAGTTCTTC. This codes for CASSLFASGLPNEQFF.